Sequencing of this T cell receptor (beta chain) was carried out in a study of blood T cell repertoires in COVID-19. V dropped 2 bases and J dropped 5; count of bases not matched to a gene: 2. The germline CDR1 and CDR2 sequences are KGHDR and SFDVKD. This CDR3 has 16 amino acids. Enrolled through a virtual design, the participants were between 18 and 89 years of age and came from around 25 US areas. Assignments of participants to cohorts depended upon their own reported clinical history. Cohort 3 donors were reported recovered after two negative PCRs, clearance, or symptom resolution. Authors' data handling: Nucleated cell number was recorded as an estimate derived from reference gene primer amplification. Profiled with immunoSEQ multiplex PCR; TCRdb holds only in-frame clones, not every one. The V and J calls and clone size are taken from that table; D and trimming were inferred from the DNA. The sample records around 250,000 clones, over 75% being singletons.

The sequencing sample was made of PBMCs or T cells enriched from blood (not recorded which). This clonotype was sampled from a woman between 50 and 59 years old who had recovered from COVID-19. V is TRBV24-1 and J is TRBJ2-2, with TRBD1 matching 12 bases. In DNA form, the CDR3 reads TGTGCCACCAGTGATTGGGACAGGGGGCGGACCGGGGAGCTGTTTTTT. Amino acid sequence: CATSDWDRGRTGELFF.